The 3 T cell receptor beta chains below all came from one sample that was sequenced in a study of T cell changes during pregnancy in multiple sclerosis. Profiled with immunoSEQ multiplex PCR; TCRdb holds only in-frame clones, not every one. Here the sample spans about 40,000 clones, roughly 94% being singletons. The sample was peripheral blood, taken in the third trimester of pregnancy. These receptors all come from a female donor with multiple sclerosis, enrolled in a pregnancy study.

The chain uses TRBV5-1 and TRBJ2-7; TRBD2 aligns across 12 bases. The trim removed 3 bases at V and 3 bases at J, leaving 4 bases unmatched. The CDR3 extends over 15 amino acids. The germline V gene encodes CDR1 SGHRS and CDR2 YFSETQ. Written as DNA, the CDR3 is TGCGCCAGCAGCTACCAGACTAGCGGGGGCTACGAGCAGTACTTC. Its protein is CASSYQTSGGYEQYF.

The V call is TRBV18, the J call TRBJ1-2; 8 bases agree with TRBD1. The V and J ends lost 4 bases and 0 bases, in that order; junction bases with no gene match: 4. The CDR3 sequence is 15 residues long. Germline CDR1 reads KGHSH; CDR2 reads LQKENI. The CDR3 is CASSLGQGPNYGYTF. In DNA form, the CDR3 reads TGTGCCAGCTCACTTGGACAGGGACCTAACTATGGCTACACCTTC.

The J gene is TRBJ1-6, the V gene TRBV6-5; no firm D call. The CDR3 sequence is 15 residues long. Germline assignment: CDR1 MNHEY and CDR2 SVGAGI. Deletions cut 7 bases from V and 0 bases from J, with 10 bases between. The CDR3 region is CASMGGSSYNSPLHF. CDR3 coding DNA: TGTGCCAGCATGGGCGGGAGCTCCTATAATTCACCCCTCCACTTT.